Listed here are 4 T cell receptor beta chains from one sample, sequenced in a study of CD8 T cells in Susac syndrome. The RNA, roughly 0.45 to 1 ug, was put through reverse transcription using random hexamers. TCRdb ran MiXCR on the immunoSEQ multiplex PCR reads and lists one entry per CDR3 protein. Among fewer than 150,000 distinct CDR3 sequences listed, 94% were seen once. The sample consisted of CD8+ T cells from PBMCs. The receptors come from a human donor in good health.

The chain is built from TRBV19 and TRBJ1-1; 8 positions agree with TRBD1. Germline lookup yields CDR1 LNHDA and CDR2 SQIVND (reference sequence). V shed 5 bases, J shed 7 bases, and the junction held 6 bases outside the gene matches. CDR3 length: 13 amino acids. The CDR3 DNA is TGTGCCAGTAGTGCAGGGACAGGCCGTGAAGCTTTCTTT. Amino acids: CASSAGTGREAFF.

The chain is built from TRBV25-1 and TRBJ1-5, with 8 bases identical to TRBD1. Germline V CDR1 and CDR2: MGHDK, SYGVNS. Losses at the gene ends were 2 bases for V and 6 bases for J; bases not matched to a gene: 3. This CDR3 has 14 residues. CDR3 amino acids: CASSEQGAVQPQHF. The CDR3 nucleotides read TGTGCCAGCAGTGAACAGGGGGCGGTTCAGCCCCAGCATTTT.

This chain joins TRBV13 and TRBJ1-4; 7 bases are shared with TRBD1. The ends lost 5 bases at V and 10 bases at J; junction bases unmatched: 13. The CDR3 runs 15 residues. Germline-derived CDR1 and CDR2 are PRHDT and FYEKMQ (reference sequence). The chain's CDR3 is CASSRGQAGVGKLFF. In DNA form, the CDR3 reads TGTGCCAGCAGCCGCGGACAGGCGGGGGTAGGAAAACTGTTTTTT.

J is TRBJ2-1 and V is TRBV7-9; D may correspond to TRBD1 or TRBD2 (5 bases each). V shed 3 bases and J shed 6 bases, with 9 bases lying between them. Per the germline V gene, CDR1 is SEHNR and CDR2 is FQNEAQ (reference sequence). This CDR3 region has 13 residues. CDR3 sequence (DNA): TGTGCCAGCAGCTTGTGGGGACGCAATGAGCAGTTCTTC. Its protein product is CASSLWGRNEQFF.